The rows below give T cell receptor beta chains drawn from one sample of a study of CD8 T cells in Susac syndrome. TCRdb independently ran MiXCR on the immunoSEQ multiplex PCR reads; one entry per CDR3 protein. This sample has about 190,000 distinct CDR3 sequences, with approximately 94% found just once. Material: CD4+ T cells from PBMCs. Receptor source: a human donor in good health. Both conserved end residues are part of each CDR3.

j_call | v_call | cdr3_aa
TRBJ2-7 | TRBV12-3/TRBV12-4 | CASSHRDGSYEQYF
TRBJ2-1 | TRBV5-1 | CASSLQGSGGVFIAPEQFF
TRBJ1-1 | TRBV19 | CASSPSYNLNTEAFF
TRBJ2-1 | TRBV7-3 | CASSLTSGGANEQFF
TRBJ2-1 | TRBV11-1 | CASSFFAPGAPEQFF
TRBJ2-2 | TRBV9 | CASSARGSNTGELFF
TRBJ2-3 | TRBV20-1 | CSASPRTSAITDTQYF
TRBJ2-7 | TRBV28 | CASSLGGLAIAYEQYF
TRBJ1-1 | TRBV27 | CASSLEQGIGEAFF
TRBJ2-1 | TRBV5-4 | CASSMGLAGKFEQFF
TRBJ2-1 | TRBV6-1 | CASGGRDLYNEQFF
TRBJ2-5 | TRBV29-1 | CSVAPLAGFQETQYF
TRBJ2-5 | TRBV12-3/TRBV12-4 | CASSRLAGGLQETQYF
TRBJ2-2 | TRBV29-1 | CSVKHGRDTGELFF
TRBJ1-4 | TRBV28 | CASSLIQGGEKLFF
TRBJ2-3 | TRBV7-2 | CASSLEGRDTDTQYF
TRBJ2-5 | TRBV28 | CASSPPGRRETQYF
TRBJ1-2 | TRBV29-1 | CSVAIGRGDGYTF
TRBJ1-5 | TRBV12-5 | CASGFWGGPGQPQHF
TRBJ2-3 | TRBV7-2 | CASSFEAYTDTQYF
TRBJ1-2 | TRBV6-5 | CASSLDRNFRGNYGYTF
TRBJ1-1 | TRBV5-1 | CASSRQGTRNTEAFF
TRBJ2-5 | TRBV12-3/TRBV12-4 | CASSIGTRTETQYF
TRBJ1-5 | TRBV18 | CASSPVSDQPQHF
TRBJ2-7 | TRBV7-3 | CASSPGRSYEQYF
TRBJ1-6 | TRBV29-1 | CSVRDRGDSPLHF
TRBJ2-5 | TRBV25-1 | CASSVPSGYQETQYF